Listed below are T cell receptor beta chains from one sample, sequenced in a study of T cell responses to AZD1222 COVID-19 vaccine. This table comes from immunoSEQ multiplex PCR, and its TCRdb copy is limited to in-frame clones, with some not included. The sample shows around 150,000 clones, about 92% of them seen only once. This specimen was peripheral blood, taken 28 days after the second AZD1222 dose. These receptors were taken from an adult who received the AZD1222 COVID-19 vaccine. Both conserved end residues are part of each CDR3. Each record gives: J gene, D gene, V gene, clone size, CDR3 protein, CDR3 DNA. A D gene is named only where the DNA matches it firmly. Expanded clones get a size class; other rows say once, few or many, or leave the size out.

j_call: TRBJ2-1
d_call: TRBD2
v_call: TRBV7-9
clone_size: .
cdr3_aa: CASSPQLAEPYNEQFF
cdr3_nt: TGTGCCAGCAGCCCACAACTAGCGGAGCCTTACAATGAGCAGTTCTTC

j_call: TRBJ2-7
d_call: TRBD1
v_call: TRBV6-1
clone_size: .
cdr3_aa: CASSEYAGTATYEQYF
cdr3_nt: TGTGCCAGCAGTGAATACGCCGGGACAGCGACCTACGAGCAGTACTTC

j_call: TRBJ2-7
d_call: .
v_call: TRBV25-1
clone_size: few
cdr3_aa: CASSDYLEQYF
cdr3_nt: TGTGCCAGCAGTGACTACCTCGAGCAGTACTTC

j_call: TRBJ1-2
d_call: TRBD1
v_call: TRBV5-8
clone_size: once
cdr3_aa: CASSTRTGDYGYTF
cdr3_nt: TGTGCCAGCAGCACTAGGACAGGGGACTATGGCTACACCTTC

j_call: TRBJ2-2
d_call: TRBD1
v_call: TRBV19
clone_size: .
cdr3_aa: CATRGPGELFF
cdr3_nt: TGTGCCACTAGGGGGCCCGGGGAGCTGTTTTTT

j_call: TRBJ1-1
d_call: .
v_call: TRBV6-1
clone_size: .
cdr3_aa: CASSEHTGKEAFF
cdr3_nt: TGTGCCAGCAGTGAACATACGGGTAAAGAAGCTTTCTTT

j_call: TRBJ1-5
d_call: TRBD1
v_call: TRBV27
clone_size: .
cdr3_aa: CASSSWGTGPGSNQPQHF
cdr3_nt: TGTGCCAGCAGTTCCTGGGGGACAGGGCCAGGTAGCAATCAGCCCCAGCATTTT

j_call: TRBJ2-1
d_call: .
v_call: TRBV7-2
clone_size: .
cdr3_aa: CASSLRRRGEGLGEQFF
cdr3_nt: TGTGCCAGCAGCTTAAGGAGGAGGGGGGAGGGCCTCGGAGAGCAGTTCTTC

j_call: TRBJ2-1
d_call: TRBD2
v_call: TRBV7-6
clone_size: .
cdr3_aa: CASSFRLAGGHEQFF
cdr3_nt: TGTGCCAGCAGCTTTCGACTAGCGGGAGGACATGAGCAGTTCTTC

j_call: TRBJ1-2
d_call: .
v_call: TRBV5-8
clone_size: .
cdr3_aa: CASSLKRGINYGYTF
cdr3_nt: TGTGCCAGCAGCCTGAAGAGGGGCATCAACTATGGCTACACCTTC

j_call: TRBJ2-5
d_call: TRBD2
v_call: TRBV27
clone_size: .
cdr3_aa: CASSLSLAGETQYF
cdr3_nt: TGTGCCAGCAGTTTAAGCCTAGCGGGAGAGACCCAGTACTTC

j_call: TRBJ1-6
d_call: .
v_call: TRBV5-4
clone_size: few
cdr3_aa: CASSLGQGNSPLHF
cdr3_nt: TGTGCCAGCAGCTTGGGGCAGGGTAATTCACCCCTCCACTTT

j_call: TRBJ2-5
d_call: .
v_call: TRBV7-9
clone_size: .
cdr3_aa: CASSLDLNQETQYF
cdr3_nt: TGTGCCAGCAGCTTAGATCTGAACCAAGAGACCCAGTACTTC

j_call: TRBJ2-1
d_call: .
v_call: TRBV6-5
clone_size: .
cdr3_aa: CASSYEGYNEQFF
cdr3_nt: TGTGCCAGCAGTTACGAGGGCTACAATGAGCAGTTCTTC

j_call: TRBJ1-5
d_call: TRBD1
v_call: TRBV6-1
clone_size: .
cdr3_aa: CASFGGRGQDQPQHF
cdr3_nt: TGTGCCAGCTTTGGGGGCAGGGGGCAGGATCAGCCCCAGCATTTT

j_call: TRBJ1-1
d_call: TRBD1
v_call: TRBV6-5
clone_size: .
cdr3_aa: CASSRRRQGEAFF
cdr3_nt: TGTGCCAGCAGCCGACGAAGACAGGGTGAAGCTTTCTTT

j_call: TRBJ2-1
d_call: TRBD2
v_call: TRBV5-4
clone_size: .
cdr3_aa: CASSSLAGGISSYNEQFF
cdr3_nt: TGTGCCAGCAGCTCACTAGCGGGAGGGATAAGCTCCTACAATGAGCAGTTCTTC

j_call: TRBJ1-2
d_call: .
v_call: TRBV15
clone_size: .
cdr3_aa: CATSRDLSYGYTF
cdr3_nt: TGTGCCACCAGCAGAGACCTCTCCTATGGCTACACCTTC

j_call: TRBJ2-3
d_call: TRBD1
v_call: TRBV19
clone_size: .
cdr3_aa: CASSMDRLYTDTQYF
cdr3_nt: TGTGCCAGTAGTATGGACAGGTTGTACACAGATACGCAGTATTTT

j_call: TRBJ1-2
d_call: .
v_call: TRBV28
clone_size: .
cdr3_aa: CASNVAGTYGYTF
cdr3_nt: TGTGCCAGCAATGTGGCAGGGACCTATGGCTACACCTTC

j_call: TRBJ1-2
d_call: .
v_call: TRBV5-1
clone_size: .
cdr3_aa: CASSLEGYGYTF
cdr3_nt: TGCGCCAGCAGCTTGGAGGGCTATGGCTACACCTTC

j_call: TRBJ1-4
d_call: .
v_call: TRBV29-1
clone_size: once
cdr3_aa: CSVEAPGSEKLFF
cdr3_nt: TGCAGCGTTGAAGCCCCAGGGAGCGAAAAACTGTTTTTT

j_call: TRBJ2-5
d_call: .
v_call: TRBV6-2/TRBV6-3
clone_size: .
cdr3_aa: CASSYGRGETQYF
cdr3_nt: TGTGCCAGCAGTTACGGCCGGGGAGAGACCCAGTACTTC

j_call: TRBJ2-1
d_call: TRBD1
v_call: TRBV5-1
clone_size: .
cdr3_aa: CASSLTGGTYNEQFF
cdr3_nt: TGCGCCAGCAGCCTTACAGGGGGCACCTACAATGAGCAGTTCTTC

j_call: TRBJ1-1
d_call: .
v_call: TRBV30
clone_size: .
cdr3_aa: CARRANMNTEAFF
cdr3_nt: TGTGCCCGGCGGGCGAACATGAACACTGAAGCTTTCTTT

j_call: TRBJ2-7
d_call: .
v_call: TRBV7-2
clone_size: .
cdr3_aa: CASSLDGQGGYEQYF
cdr3_nt: TGTGCCAGCAGCTTAGACGGGCAGGGAGGCTACGAGCAGTACTTC

j_call: TRBJ1-5
d_call: .
v_call: TRBV24-1
clone_size: .
cdr3_aa: CATSEGGLGQPQHF
cdr3_nt: TGTGCCACCAGTGAAGGGGGGTTGGGTCAGCCCCAGCATTTT

j_call: TRBJ1-6
d_call: TRBD1
v_call: TRBV27
clone_size: .
cdr3_aa: CASSLRGRGSPLHF
cdr3_nt: TGTGCCAGCAGTTTGAGGGGGCGTGGTTCACCCCTCCACTTT

j_call: TRBJ2-1
d_call: .
v_call: TRBV6-5
clone_size: .
cdr3_aa: CASRAPSTAGAEQFF
cdr3_nt: TGTGCCAGCAGGGCACCAAGCACCGCCGGGGCTGAGCAGTTCTTC

j_call: TRBJ1-1
d_call: .
v_call: TRBV7-9
clone_size: .
cdr3_aa: CASSSASKLNTEAFF
cdr3_nt: TGTGCCAGCAGCTCAGCGTCGAAATTGAACACTGAAGCTTTCTTT

j_call: TRBJ2-7
d_call: TRBD2
v_call: TRBV7-9
clone_size: .
cdr3_aa: CASSLAGSGSRFKQYF
cdr3_nt: TGTGCCAGCAGCTTAGCGGGAAGCGGGAGCAGGTTCAAGCAGTACTTC

j_call: TRBJ1-2
d_call: .
v_call: TRBV27
clone_size: .
cdr3_aa: CASSSNLFYGYTF
cdr3_nt: TGTGCCAGCAGTTCTAACTTGTTCTATGGCTACACCTTC

j_call: TRBJ2-5
d_call: TRBD2
v_call: TRBV5-1
clone_size: .
cdr3_aa: CASESGSGETQYF
cdr3_nt: TGCGCCAGTGAAAGCGGGAGTGGAGAGACCCAGTACTTC

j_call: TRBJ2-3
d_call: TRBD2
v_call: TRBV14
clone_size: .
cdr3_aa: CASSPLAEYTDTQYF
cdr3_nt: TGTGCCAGCAGCCCACTAGCGGAATACACAGATACGCAGTATTTT